This TCR beta chain was obtained from a study of patients and donors after allogeneic stem cell transplantation. TCRdb itself ran the RT-PCR reads through MiXCR, one entry per CDR3 protein. The data hold hundreds of thousands of distinct CDR3 sequences, with over 30% observed a single time. Germline CDR1 DFQATT, CDR2 SNEGSKA (reference sequence). CDR3 length: 13 amino acids. V gave up 0 bases and J gave up 8 bases, with 13 bases separating them. The sample holds many counts of this clonotype. This receptor was taken from a human donor who was either an allogeneic HSCT recipient or a stem cell or donor lymphocyte infusion donor (not recorded which). It is not recorded whose cells these are; they may come from a transplant donor. V and J are TRBV20-1 and TRBJ1-2, with unresolved D. Sequences were obtained from blood, either unsorted or a sorted T cell fraction (not recorded which). CDR3 bases: TGCAGTGCTAGAGAAGACGGCCCGGGGGGCTACACCTTC. It encodes CSAREDGPGGYTF.